Below are 32 T cell receptor beta chains sequenced from a single sample in a study of early T cells in non-severe SARS-CoV-2 infection. TCRdb reprocessed the 5' RACE reads via MiXCR and lists one record per CDR3 protein. The sample contains 85,000 to 120,000 distinct CDR3 sequences, about an eighth of which appear only once. The source material was whole blood. The receptor set was obtained from an adult who was a healthcare worker with PCR-confirmed SARS-CoV-2 infection or an uninfected control (not recorded which).

Details on this clonotype: A much more abundant neighbour one base away suggests this may be a read error. The chain couples TRBV7-2 to TRBJ2-7; TRBD2 matches at 8 bases. This CDR3 has 14 residues. Germline CDR1 SGHTA, CDR2 FQGNSA. CDR3: CASSARLAKYEQHF. Here the CDR3 DNA reads TGTGCCAGCAGCGCACGACTAGCGAAGTACGAGCAGCACTTC.

This clonotype was counted a few times. The CDR3: CASSQESGYEQYF. As DNA, the CDR3 is TGCGCCAGCAGCCAAGAGTCTGGCTACGAGCAGTACTTC. This rearrangement joins TRBV4-3 to TRBJ2-7, with no clear D. V was clipped by 0 bases and J by 3 bases, with 6 bases between them. This CDR3 is 13 amino acids long. CDR1 and CDR2 from the germline V gene are LGHNA and YSLEER.

The chain combines TRBV11-2 with TRBJ2-5, with 7 nucleotides matching TRBD2. CDR1 and CDR2 from the germline V gene are SGHAT and FQNNGV. V shed 2 bases and J 3 bases; nucleotides not matched to a gene: 9. The CDR3 extends over 16 amino acids. CDR3 nucleotide sequence: TGTGCCAGCAGCTTATATGGGTCGAGCGGGGAAGAGACCCAGTACTTC. Protein sequence: CASSLYGSSGEETQYF.

This clonotype has just a few counts. The V call is TRBV12-3 or TRBV12-4, the J call TRBJ2-2, with TRBD1 identical over 9 bases. Trimming took 8 bases from V and 7 from J; bases not matched to a gene: 8. The length of the CDR3 is 14 residues. For the CDR3, the DNA is TGTGCCAGCCACCGGGACAGGGAAGACGGGGAGCTGTTTTTT. Translating gives CASHRDREDGELFF.

Only a few counts were recorded for this clonotype. This sequence joins TRBV7-9 and TRBJ2-5; unclear D gene. Trimming took 3 bases from V and 5 from J, leaving 4 bases between them. Germline V CDR1 and CDR2: SEHNR, FQNEAQ (reference sequence). CDR3 size: 11 residues. For the CDR3, the DNA is TGTGCCAGCAGCTTCGACGAGACCCAGTACTTC. It specifies CASSFDETQYF.

This clonotype was seen a few times. The CDR3 here is CASSYSMLGNTIYF. DNA for the CDR3: TGTGCCAGCAGTTACTCGATGCTTGGAAACACCATATATTTT. The chain carries TRBV6-2 or TRBV6-3 and TRBJ1-3, with D uncertain. The CDR3 loop spans 14 amino acids. Trimming stripped 0 bases from V and 3 bases from J, with 6 bases between. Germline CDR1 reads MNHEY; CDR2 reads SVGEGT.

The CDR3 loop reads CASSRPGDTVNEKLFF. In nucleotides, the CDR3 is TGTGCCAGCAGCCGCCCCGGCGATACAGTCAATGAAAAACTGTTTTTT. V and J are TRBV7-6 and TRBJ1-4; no definite D call. Trimming stripped 5 bases from V and 5 bases from J, with 18 bases between. The CDR3 is 16 residues long. Germline CDR1 and CDR2: SGHVS and FNYEAQ. The variable domain in full, completed from reference TRBV7-6 and TRBJ1-4, reads GAGVSQSPRYKVTKRGQDVALRCDPISGHVSLYWYRQALGQGPEFLTYFNYEAQQDKSGLPNDRFSAERPEGSISTLTIQRTEQRDSAMYRCASSRPGDTVNEKLFFGSGTQLSVL.

The chain employs TRBV6-6 and TRBJ1-4; no clear D. Germline assignment: CDR1 MNHNY and CDR2 SVGAGI (reference sequence). Deletions cut 2 bases from V and 5 bases from J, with 18 bases between. The CDR3 is made up of 17 amino acids. The CDR3 coding sequence is TGTGCCAGCAGTTACGCCGCTAACAAGGAGTTAAATGAAAAACTGTTTTTT. This gives the protein CASSYAANKELNEKLFF.

In DNA, the CDR3 is TGTGCCAGTAGCCTCCGGGACCTGGGTGAAAAACTGTTTTTT. It translates to CASSLRDLGEKLFF. The chain joins TRBV19 to TRBJ1-4; D possibly corresponds to TRBD1 (5 bases). The germline CDR1 and CDR2 sequences are LNHDA and SQIVND (reference sequence). This CDR3 is built from 14 residues. Trimming pared 6 bases from V and 7 bases from J, leaving 15 bases between.

This clonotype was observed a handful of times. This chain uses TRBV5-1 with TRBJ2-5, with unresolved D. In germline, CDR1 is SGHRS, CDR2 YFSETQ. V lost 4 bases and J lost 0, with 10 bases in between. This CDR3 has 14 residues. The CDR3 DNA follows: TGCGCCAGCAGCCCTTGGGCAAACCAAGAGACCCAGTACTTC. It yields the protein CASSPWANQETQYF.

The chain employs TRBV7-2 and TRBJ2-3; TRBD1 is a possible D gene (6 bases). Germline lookup yields CDR1 SGHTA and CDR2 FQGNSA. This CDR3 is built from 16 residues. The germline V and J ends were trimmed by 5 bases and 8 bases, with 23 bases remaining between them. The CDR3 spells CASSRRWGHESGTQYF. The CDR3 DNA reads as TGTGCCAGCAGCCGTCGTTGGGGACACGAATCGGGTACGCAGTATTTT.

The sample holds one count of this clonotype. The V gene is TRBV7-3, the J gene TRBJ2-6; D gene ambiguous. The CDR3 has 14 amino acids. V was pared by 1 base and J by 2 bases, with 3 bases between. In germline, CDR1 is SGHTA, CDR2 FQGTGA. The CDR3, as DNA: TGTGCCAGCAGCTTAATTCCTGGGGCCAACGTCCTGACTTTC. It is translated as CASSLIPGANVLTF. The variable domain in full, completed from reference TRBV7-3 and TRBJ2-6, reads GAGVSQTPSNKVTEKGKYVELRCDPISGHTALYWYRQSLGQGPEFLIYFQGTGAADDSGLPNDRFFAVRPEGSVSTLKIQRTERGDSAVYLCASSLIPGANVLTFGAGSRLTVL.

The sample holds one count of this clonotype. This chain connects TRBV12-3 or TRBV12-4 to TRBJ2-7; no clear D. Trimming cost V 5 bases and J 0 bases, with 8 bases left between them. The CDR3 consists of 13 residues. The CDR3 spells CASSRASSYEQYF. In DNA form, the CDR3 reads TGTGCCAGCAGTAGGGCTAGCTCCTACGAGCAGTACTTC.

This clonotype was found many times. The V call is TRBV11-3, the J call TRBJ2-1; 14 bases fit TRBD2. The junction had 8 bases not matched to a gene; V was cut back by 5 bases and J by 8 bases. There are 16 residues in the CDR3. Germline V gene data show CDR1 as SGHNT and CDR2 as YENEEA. In DNA, the CDR3 is TGTGCCAGCAGCCGCACTGGGACTAGCGGGAGATATGAGCAGTTCTTC. As protein: CASSRTGTSGRYEQFF.

This clonotype has a handful of counts. The genes are TRBV28 and TRBJ2-7; D remains ambiguous. Germline CDR1 and CDR2: MDHEN and SYDVKM. Trimming removed 6 bases from V and 4 bases from J, with 13 bases in between. This CDR3 is 13 amino acids long. DNA for the CDR3: TGTGCCAGCAGCCCGGCCCTACCTTACGAGCAGTACTTC. Protein sequence: CASSPALPYEQYF.

This clonotype was counted only a few times. The chain couples TRBV28 to TRBJ2-7, with unresolved D. Looked up from germline, CDR1 is MDHEN and CDR2 is SYDVKM. Trimming removed 6 bases from V and 4 bases from J, with 19 bases in between. This CDR3 spans 15 amino acids. The CDR3 region has the DNA TGTGCCAGCAGCTCCATATCGGGCACACCATACGAGCAGTACTTC. This gives the protein CASSSISGTPYEQYF.

This clonotype was counted only a few times. J is TRBJ1-5 and V is TRBV7-8, with a possible D match to TRBD1 (5 bases). Per germline, CDR1 SGHVS and CDR2 FQNEAQ. The CDR3 spans 12 residues. Trimming took 5 bases from V and 6 from J, leaving 8 bases between them. Written as DNA, the CDR3 is TGTGCCAGCAGCGTCCAGGGTCAGCCCCAGCATTTT. Residues: CASSVQGQPQHF.

The CDR3 here is CASSYLPAATNEKLFF. The CDR3 DNA is TGTGCCAGCAGTTATTTGCCGGCTGCAACTAATGAAAAACTGTTTTTT. V and J are TRBV6-6 and TRBJ1-4; D unresolved. Germline CDR1 is MNHNY and CDR2 is SVGAGI (reference sequence). The CDR3 consists of 16 residues. Between the trimmed V and J ends, which lost 3 bases and 0 bases, there was a span of 11 bases.

On this clonotype itself: A read error is likely, as this CDR3 ends without the conserved phenylalanine or tryptophan. The J gene is TRBJ1-6, the V gene TRBV4-3, with a possible D match to TRBD1 (5 bases). V was clipped by 0 bases and J by 12 bases, with 12 bases between them. CDR3 length: 14 amino acids. Germline loops: CDR1 LGHNA, CDR2 YSLEER. CDR3 nucleotides: TGCGCCAGCAGCCAAGACGGATTTGGGGGACCCCTCCACTTG. Protein product: CASSQDGFGGPLHL.

This clonotype has at least ten counts. The chain is built from TRBV18 and TRBJ2-1, with D maybe TRBD2 (6 bases). V was trimmed by 3 bases and J by 6 bases, leaving 18 bases between them. The CDR3 is 16 residues long. Germline-derived CDR1 and CDR2 are KGHSH and LQKENI. CDR3 sequence reads: CASSPPVGGGTNEQFF. DNA for the CDR3: TGTGCCAGCTCACCTCCAGTGGGGGGAGGAACCAATGAGCAGTTCTTC. The variable domain in full, completed from reference TRBV18 and TRBJ2-1, reads NAGVMQNPRHLVRRRGQEARLRCSPMKGHSHVYWYRQLPEEGLKFMVYLQKENIIDESGMPKERFSAEFPKEGPSILRIQQVVRGDSAAYFCASSPPVGGGTNEQFFGPGTRLTVL.

This clonotype has more than one count but fewer than ten. The chain uses TRBV5-1 and TRBJ2-7; D gene unclear. The length of the CDR3 is 12 residues. Germline values: CDR1 SGHRS, CDR2 YFSETQ. Trimming left V 2 bases short and J 4 bases short, with 7 bases between. The CDR3 region has the DNA TGCGCCAGCAGCTTTTCAGGTTACGAGCAGTACTTC. This codes for CASSFSGYEQYF. The full variable domain, with the rest looked up from reference TRBV5-1 and TRBJ2-7, is KAGVTQTPRYLIKTRGQQVTLSCSPISGHRSVSWYQQTPGQGLQFLFEYFSETQRNKGNFPGRFSGRQFSNSRSEMNVSTLELGDSALYLCASSFSGYEQYFGPGTRLTVT.

This clonotype has just a few counts. This sequence joins TRBV6-5 and TRBJ2-7; TRBD2 aligns across 7 bases. The germline gives CDR1 MNHEY, CDR2 SVGAGI. The CDR3 length is 14 residues. The J segment lost 1 base and the V segment lost 8 bases, leaving 8 bases of the junction unmatched. This chain's CDR3 is CASRAGVGSYEQYF. CDR3 nucleotide sequence: TGTGCCAGCCGTGCGGGAGTGGGGTCCTACGAGCAGTACTTC.

This clonotype was counted a few times. V gene TRBV29-1 combines with J gene TRBJ1-2; 9 bases line up with TRBD1. The germline V gene has CDR1 SQVTM and CDR2 ANQGSEA. Unmatched junction bases numbered 11, after V lost 4 bases and J lost 2 bases. CDR3 length equals 16 residues. The CDR3 DNA sequence: TGCAGCGTTGGTGGGACAGGGACCCGAAGGAACTATGGCTACACCTTC. This codes for CSVGGTGTRRNYGYTF.

Of note for this clonotype: One end of the junction varies from germline; a read error may be responsible. The genes are TRBV20-1 and TRBJ1-3; D is perhaps TRBD1 (5 bases). The CDR3 contains 12 residues. Looked up from germline, CDR1 is DFQATT and CDR2 is SNEGSKA (reference sequence). The CDR3 bases are TGCAGTGGGGGGAGCTCTGGAAACACCATATTTTTT. Translating gives CSGGSSGNTIFF.

The chain employs TRBV11-2 and TRBJ2-2; D not resolved. This CDR3 has 14 residues. The V gene lost 1 base and the J gene lost 4 bases, with 7 bases spanning the gap. The germline gives CDR1 SGHAT, CDR2 FQNNGV. CDR3 in amino acids: CASSLAAATGELFF. CDR3 bases: TGTGCCAGCAGCTTAGCGGCAGCCACCGGGGAGCTGTTTTTT. Full variable domain (remainder filled in from reference TRBV11-2 and TRBJ2-2): EAGVAQSPRYKIIEKRQSVAFWCNPISGHATLYWYQQILGQGPKLLIQFQNNGVVDDSQLPKDRFSAERLKGVDSTLKIQPAKLEDSAVYLCASSLAAATGELFFGEGSRLTVL.

This clonotype was seen only a few times. V and J are TRBV27 and TRBJ2-1; 7 bases line up with TRBD2. The CDR3 sequence is 15 residues long. The germline gives CDR1 MNHEY, CDR2 SMNVEV (reference sequence). The J segment lost 4 bases and the V segment lost 0 bases, leaving 3 bases of the junction unmatched. CDR3 loop: CASSLSWEGYNEQFF. The CDR3 region has the DNA TGTGCCAGCAGTTTATCGTGGGAGGGGTACAATGAGCAGTTCTTC.

This clonotype was observed a few times. The rearrangement joins TRBV7-4 to TRBJ1-1; 7 nucleotides line up with TRBD1. Germline CDR1 SGHVT, CDR2 SQSDAQ. The V segment lost 4 bases and the J segment 4 bases; nucleotides outside the gene matches: 6. The CDR3 has 14 amino acids. The CDR3 DNA follows: TGTGCCAGCAGCTCCACGGACAGGTTCACTGAAGCTTTCTTT. Its protein product is CASSSTDRFTEAFF.

This clonotype was detected only a few times. J is TRBJ2-1 and V is TRBV20-1; a possible D gene is TRBD2 (6 bases). From germline, CDR1 is DFQATT and CDR2 SNEGSKA (reference sequence). The length of the CDR3 is 14 residues. The V gene lost 3 bases and the J gene lost 6 bases, with 15 bases spanning the gap. CDR3 sequence (DNA): TGCAGTGCTAGCGGGACTTACGGTAGCAATGAGCAGTTCTTC. Its protein is CSASGTYGSNEQFF.

This rearrangement joins TRBV29-1 to TRBJ2-3; 8 positions agree with TRBD1. J lost 0 bases, V lost 5 bases, and 4 bases had no gene match. The CDR3 spans 14 residues. Germline-derived CDR1 and CDR2 are SQVTM and ANQGSEA. The CDR3 DNA sequence: TGCAGCGTTTGGACAGGGCTGAGCACAGATACGCAGTATTTT. Protein: CSVWTGLSTDTQYF.

The chain has TRBV27 and TRBJ1-1; D gene unclear. V was cut by 3 bases and J by 3 bases, with 8 bases left in between. The CDR3 is 13 residues long. Germline CDR1 MNHEY, CDR2 SMNVEV (reference sequence). In DNA, the CDR3 is TGTGCCAGCAGTTTGATAAAGGACACTGAAGCTTTCTTT. This encodes CASSLIKDTEAFF.

The V and J genes are TRBV5-1 and TRBJ2-7, with D perhaps TRBD2 (5 bases). The germline gives CDR1 SGHRS, CDR2 YFSETQ. V shed 5 bases and J shed 0 bases, with 15 bases lying between them. The CDR3 is made up of 15 amino acids. Here the CDR3 reads CASSYEGLLSYEQYF. The CDR3 DNA is TGCGCCAGCAGTTACGAGGGCCTCCTCTCCTACGAGCAGTACTTC. Filled out from reference TRBV5-1 and TRBJ2-7, the complete variable domain reads KAGVTQTPRYLIKTRGQQVTLSCSPISGHRSVSWYQQTPGQGLQFLFEYFSETQRNKGNFPGRFSGRQFSNSRSEMNVSTLELGDSALYLCASSYEGLLSYEQYFGPGTRLTVT.

The chain recombines TRBV4-1 with TRBJ2-1; D unclear. The CDR3 contains 16 residues. Germline CDR1 and CDR2: MGHRA and YSYEKL. V was cut by 4 bases and J by 8 bases, with 21 bases left in between. The CDR3 DNA follows: TGCGCCAGCAGCCTCTATACCGGAGTACGCTTCTATGAGCAGTTCTTC. Translated, it gives CASSLYTGVRFYEQFF.